Presented here are 10 T cell receptor beta chains from one specimen sequenced in a study of brain metastases from non-small cell lung cancer. TCRdb keeps only in-frame clones here, not all; method: immunoSEQ multiplex PCR. The sample lists some 4,500 clones; 75% to 85% were seen once. The sample was primary lung tumor tissue. Receptors were obtained from a donor aged 40 or older with non-small cell lung cancer.

CDR3 in amino acids: CASSLKGPREAFF. The CDR3 nucleotides are TGTGCCAGCAGTTTAAAAGGGCCCCGTGAAGCTTTCTTT. J is TRBJ1-1 and V is TRBV28; no reliable D call. The germline gives CDR1 MDHEN, CDR2 SYDVKM. Trimming took 2 bases from V and 7 from J, leaving 11 bases between them. The CDR3 loop spans 13 amino acids.

The CDR3 region has the DNA TGTGCCAGCAGCGTAGGACAGGGTAGGGAAAAACTGTTTTTT. This sequence encodes CASSVGQGREKLFF. The rearrangement joins TRBV9 to TRBJ1-4, with 7 bases identical to TRBD1. The CDR3 runs 14 residues. Germline V gene lookup returns CDR1 SGDLS and CDR2 YYNGEE. The V and J ends lost 0 bases and 8 bases, in that order; junction bases with no gene match: 4.

A single count supports this clone. J is TRBJ2-3 and V is TRBV7-9; 8 nucleotides line up with TRBD2. CDR1 SEHNR and CDR2 FQNEAQ come from the germline V gene (reference sequence). The trim removed 5 bases at V and 4 bases at J, leaving 5 bases unmatched. The CDR3 covers 14 residues. The CDR3 reads CASSQPTSADTQYF. The DNA for the CDR3 is TGTGCCAGCAGCCAACCGACTAGCGCAGATACGCAGTATTTT.

The gene calls are TRBV28 and TRBJ1-4; D is unresolved. Deletions cut 2 bases from V and 6 bases from J, with 1 base between. Germline V lookup: CDR1 MDHEN, CDR2 SYDVKM. CDR3 length: 11 residues. As DNA, the CDR3 is TGTGCCAGCAGTTTAGATGAAAAACTGTTTTTT. Its translation: CASSLDEKLFF.

This clone is a singleton in its sample. A junction boundary mismatches the germline segment, possibly from a read error. CDR3 DNA sequence: TGTACCAGCTCCCCAAACCAGCGGACAGATACGCAGTATTTT. It is translated as CTSSPNQRTDTQYF. The chain carries TRBV18 and TRBJ2-3; tentatively, D is TRBD2 (5 bases). This CDR3 is 14 amino acids long. Germline values: CDR1 KGHSH, CDR2 LQKENI.

The chain employs TRBV7-9 and TRBJ2-5; a possible D gene is TRBD2 (6 bases). The CDR3 contains 13 residues. The V gene's germline CDR1 is SEHNR and CDR2 FQNEAQ (reference sequence). The V and J ends lost 2 bases and 5 bases respectively, with 9 bases between them. CDR3 in amino acids: CASSLWGEETQYF. As DNA, the CDR3 is TGTGCCAGCAGCTTATGGGGGGAGGAGACCCAGTACTTC.

This clone was detected once. The V call is TRBV6-4, the J call TRBJ2-3; D not certain. The CDR3 runs to 14 residues. V dropped 4 bases and J dropped 0 bases, with 8 bases sitting between them. Germline V gene data show CDR1 as MRHNA and CDR2 as SNTAGT. CDR3 DNA: TGTGCCAGCAGTGTGACGGTGAGCACAGATACGCAGTATTTT. Translated, it gives CASSVTVSTDTQYF.

The chain employs TRBV12-3 or TRBV12-4 and TRBJ2-7; D gene ambiguous. The CDR3 spans 12 residues. The V end was cut by 1 base, the J end by 2 bases, with 3 bases between. CDR3 nucleotides: TGTGCCAGCAGTTTAGGAACCTACGAGCAGTACTTC. Translation: CASSLGTYEQYF.

With respect to this clone: Germline and junction disagree at one end, which may indicate a read error. In the same sample, other DNA sequences code for this CDR3. The V gene is TRBV29-1, the J gene TRBJ2-2, with D maybe TRBD1 (7 bases). The germline V gene encodes CDR1 SQVTM and CDR2 ANQGSEA. The CDR3 is 14 residues long. CDR3: CSVGQGGYTGELFF. The CDR3 coding sequence is TGCAGTGTTGGGCAGGGGGGCTACACCGGGGAGCTGTTTTTT.

The rearrangement joins TRBV12-3 or TRBV12-4 to TRBJ2-7; tentatively, D is TRBD2 (6 bases). The CDR3 spans 12 residues. Trimming stripped 5 bases from V and 6 bases from J, with 11 bases between. The CDR3 loop is CASSLRETEQYF. For the CDR3, the DNA is TGTGCCAGCAGTCTCCGGGAGACCGAGCAGTACTTC.